This is a list of T cell receptor beta chains from one sample in a study of regulatory T cells in long-lasting Graves disease. MiXCR, applied by TCRdb to the multiplex PCR reads, yields one record per CDR3 protein. The repertoire has around 400,000 distinct CDR3 sequences, 23% of them found once; the top ten carry around 24%. The source was peripheral blood mononuclear cells (PBMCs), collected when the disease was refractory, from a patient treated with antithyroid drugs. The receptors originated from a female donor with Graves disease. CDR3s include the opening cysteine and the closing phenylalanine or tryptophan. A D gene is named only where the DNA matches it firmly. Clone size is stated in some rows and not others, as once, few, many or a class when expanded.

CDR3 protein	CDR3 DNA	D gene	V gene	J gene	clone size
CASSQDEGDPALRTEAFF	TGTGCCAGCAGCCAAGATGAAGGGGACCCTGCTTTAAGGACTGAAGCTTTCTTT	-	TRBV3-1	TRBJ1-1	many
CASSPPGDYGYTF	TGCGCCAGCAGCCCCCCCGGCGACTATGGCTACACCTTC	-	TRBV5-1	TRBJ1-2	-
CASSRRATEAFF	TGTGCCAGCAGTCGGCGGGCCACTGAAGCTTTCTTT	-	TRBV3-1	TRBJ1-1	many
CASSFYQGRGTEAFF	TGCGCCAGCAGCTTTTATCAGGGAAGGGGAACTGAAGCTTTCTTT	-	TRBV5-1	TRBJ1-1	few
CSVDRGDGLSSYEQYF	TGCAGCGTTGACCGGGGGGACGGACTCAGCTCCTACGAGCAGTACTTC	TRBD2	TRBV29-1	TRBJ2-7	-
CASSYSSGELAGSYEQYF	TGTGCCAGCAGTTACAGCTCGGGAGAGCTAGCAGGGTCCTACGAGCAGTACTTC	-	TRBV6-2/TRBV6-3	TRBJ2-7	-
CASSLEASSNYGYTF	TGCGCCAGCAGCTTGGAGGCCAGCAGTAACTATGGCTACACCTTC	-	TRBV5-1	TRBJ1-2	-
CASSEWGASDSPLHF	TGCGCCAGCAGCGAGTGGGGAGCTTCGGATTCACCCCTCCACTTT	-	TRBV5-1	TRBJ1-6	few
CASSRDWTYEQYF	TGCGCCAGCAGCCGGGACTGGACCTACGAGCAGTACTTC	-	TRBV5-1	TRBJ2-7	many
CASCTSGDFYEQYF	TGTGCCAGCTGCACTAGCGGGGATTTTTACGAGCAGTACTTC	TRBD2	TRBV27	TRBJ2-7	-
CASSLVRGSSYEQYF	TGTGCCAGCAGCTTAGTACGGGGCAGCTCCTACGAGCAGTACTTC	-	TRBV7-9	TRBJ2-7	-
CASRLEMGEQYF	TGTGCCAGCAGACTAGAAATGGGCGAGCAGTACTTC	-	TRBV12-3/TRBV12-4	TRBJ2-7	many
CASSLTGNYEQYF	TGTGCCAGCAGCTTGACAGGGAACTACGAGCAGTACTTC	TRBD1	TRBV28	TRBJ2-7	many
CASSLENQSSYEQYF	TGTGCCAGCAGCTTAGAGAACCAGAGCTCCTACGAGCAGTACTTC	-	TRBV7-2	TRBJ2-7	many
CSASSPTSGRMGNKETQYF	TGCAGTGCTAGTTCTCCGACTAGCGGGAGAATGGGCAACAAAGAGACCCAGTACTTC	TRBD2	TRBV20-1	TRBJ2-5	many